The clone carrying this T cell receptor (beta chain) has just a few counts. The antigen is not known. Assay used: immunoSEQ multiplex PCR; TCRdb lists only in-frame clones, some missing. The repertoire has 20,000 to 25,000 clones, approximately 81% of them found once; the top ten carry under 25%. V was clipped by 5 bases and J by 1 base, with 14 bases between them. In germline, CDR1 is SGHTA, CDR2 FQGNSA. This CDR3 region has 15 residues. These data originate in a study of neoadjuvant nivolumab and ipilimumab in lung cancer. About the research overall: Nivolumab 3 mg/kg was given days 1, 15 and 29, plus ipilimumab 1 mg/kg day 1 in combination.

Study-wide points: Resected tumors had greater TCR richness and clonality than uninvolved lung. TCR sequencing covered a small number of samples.

The J gene is TRBJ2-5, the V gene TRBV7-2; D may correspond to TRBD1 or TRBD2 (7 bases each). The TCR sequence derives from an adult with non-small cell lung cancer. The sample here was peripheral blood, taken before neoadjuvant nivolumab, alone or with ipilimumab. The DNA for the CDR3 is TGTGCCAGCAGCAGACAGGGCGGGGGCCAAGAGACCCAGTACTTC. This sequence encodes CASSRQGGGQETQYF. Variable domain in full (rest from reference TRBV7-2 and TRBJ2-5): GAGVSQSPSNKVTEKGKDVELRCDPISGHTALYWYRQSLGQGLEFLIYFQGNSAPDKSGLPSDRFSAERTGGSVSTLTIQRTQQEDSAVYLCASSRQGGGQETQYFGPGTRLLVL.